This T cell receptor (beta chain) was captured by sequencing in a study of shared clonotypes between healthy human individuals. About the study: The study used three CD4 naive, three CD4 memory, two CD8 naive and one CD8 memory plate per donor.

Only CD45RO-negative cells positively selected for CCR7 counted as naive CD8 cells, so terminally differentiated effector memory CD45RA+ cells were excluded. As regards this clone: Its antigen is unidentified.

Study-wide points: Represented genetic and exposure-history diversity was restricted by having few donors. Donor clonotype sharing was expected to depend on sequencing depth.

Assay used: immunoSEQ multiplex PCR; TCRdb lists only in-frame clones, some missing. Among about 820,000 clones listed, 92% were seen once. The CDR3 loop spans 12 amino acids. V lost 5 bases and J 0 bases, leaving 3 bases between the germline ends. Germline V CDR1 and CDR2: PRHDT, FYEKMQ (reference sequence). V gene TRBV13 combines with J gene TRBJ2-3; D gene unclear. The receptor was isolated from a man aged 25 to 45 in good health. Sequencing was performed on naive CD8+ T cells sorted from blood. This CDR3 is CASSRSTDTQYF. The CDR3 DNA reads TGTGCCAGCAGCCGGAGCACAGATACGCAGTATTTT.